This T cell receptor beta chain was recovered during a study of shared clonotypes between healthy human individuals. Study conclusions and caveats: Only blood was sampled; tissue repertoires likely differ. Memory subsets generally showed lower estimated richness than naive subsets.

As regards this clone: The antigen remains undetermined.

Trimming stripped 4 bases from V and 1 base from J, with 9 bases between. Per germline, CDR1 MNHEY and CDR2 SVGAGI. CDR3 size: 14 residues. Repertoires were generated with immunoSEQ multiplex PCR, while TCRdb's copy carries only in-frame clones and drops some. The repertoire has approximately 1.5 million clones, 98% of them found once; the top ten carry approximately 0.4%. Material: naive CD4+ T cells sorted from blood. The subset denotes: CD45RA+ positively selected. The rearrangement uses TRBV6-5 and TRBJ2-3, with TRBD2 as a possible D gene (5 bases). The source is a man aged 25-45 years in good health. The CDR3 reads CASSFVGGTDTQYF. The DNA for the CDR3 is TGTGCCAGCAGTTTCGTGGGAGGCACAGATACGCAGTATTTT.